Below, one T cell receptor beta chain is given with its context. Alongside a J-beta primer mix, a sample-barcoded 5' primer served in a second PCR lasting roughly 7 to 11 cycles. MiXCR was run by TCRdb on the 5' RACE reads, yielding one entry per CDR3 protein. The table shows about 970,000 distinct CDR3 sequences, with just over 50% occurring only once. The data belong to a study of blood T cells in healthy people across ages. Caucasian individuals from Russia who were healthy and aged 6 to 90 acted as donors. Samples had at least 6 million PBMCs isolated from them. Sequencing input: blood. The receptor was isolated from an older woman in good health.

As DNA, the CDR3 is TGCGCCAGCAGCCAAGAACTCGGGAGTCTCTATGGCTACACCTTC. It codes for CASSQELGSLYGYTF. V gene TRBV4-3 combines with J gene TRBJ1-2; unclear D gene. CDR3 length: 15 residues. V shed 0 bases and J shed 4 bases, with 12 bases lying between them. Germline lookup yields CDR1 LGHNA and CDR2 YSLEER.